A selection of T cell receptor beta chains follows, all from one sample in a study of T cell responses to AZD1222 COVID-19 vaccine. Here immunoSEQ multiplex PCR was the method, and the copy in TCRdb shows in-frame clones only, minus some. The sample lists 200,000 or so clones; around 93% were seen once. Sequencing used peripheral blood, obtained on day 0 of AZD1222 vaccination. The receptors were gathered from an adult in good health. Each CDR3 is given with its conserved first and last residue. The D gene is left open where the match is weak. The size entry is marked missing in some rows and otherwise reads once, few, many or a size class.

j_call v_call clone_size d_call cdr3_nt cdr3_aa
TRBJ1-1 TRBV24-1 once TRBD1 TGTGCCACCAGTGGGACAGGGGGCTGGGGCACTGAAGCTTTCTTT CATSGTGGWGTEAFF
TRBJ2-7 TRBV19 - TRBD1 TGTGCCAGTAGTATAGACCAGACCGGGGGGACAGGGAATTTCTACGAGCAGTACTTC CASSIDQTGGTGNFYEQYF
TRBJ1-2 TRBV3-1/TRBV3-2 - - TGTGCCAGCAGCCAAGACCCCACGGGGGGCTACACCTTC CASSQDPTGGYTF
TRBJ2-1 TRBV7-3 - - TGTGCCAGCAGCTCCCAATCGGGACTGATTAGCTCCTACAATGAGCAGTTCTTC CASSSQSGLISSYNEQFF
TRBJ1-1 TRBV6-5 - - TGTGCCAGCAGCGGACCCCAGAACACTGAAGCTTTCTTT CASSGPQNTEAFF
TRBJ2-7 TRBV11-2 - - TGTGCCAGCAGCCGATGGTTAGAGCAGTACTTC CASSRWLEQYF
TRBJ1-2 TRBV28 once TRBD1 TGTGCCAGCAGTTCCCCGACAGGGTCCCATGGCTACACCTTC CASSSPTGSHGYTF
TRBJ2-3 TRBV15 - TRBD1 TGTGCCACCAGCAGAGTTGGGACAGGGGGCACAGATACGCAGTATTTT CATSRVGTGGTDTQYF
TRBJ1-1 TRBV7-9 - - TGTGCCAGCAGCTTATCTGGGGTGACGAACACTGAAGCTTTCTTT CASSLSGVTNTEAFF
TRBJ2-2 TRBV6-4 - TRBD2 TGTGCCAGCAGCGAAAGAGCGGGAGAGGCCGGGGAGCTGTTTTTT CASSERAGEAGELFF
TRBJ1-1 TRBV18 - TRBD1 TGTGCCAGCTCACCTACACAGGGGAGGAACACTGAAGCTTTCTTT CASSPTQGRNTEAFF
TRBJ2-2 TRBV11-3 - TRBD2 TGTGCCAGCAGCTTGGGGGGGACGTCCGGGGAGCTGTTTTTT CASSLGGTSGELFF
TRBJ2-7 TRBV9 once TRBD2 TGTGCCAGCAGCCCTACCCCACTAGCGGGAGCCTACGAGCAGTACTTC CASSPTPLAGAYEQYF
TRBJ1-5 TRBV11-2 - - TGTGCCAGCAGCTTAGAGACAGCCGCATCGCCCCAGCATTTT CASSLETAASPQHF
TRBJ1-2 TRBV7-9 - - TGTGCCAGCAGCTTAGAGGTCAGGGGATTGGAGGGCTACACCTTC CASSLEVRGLEGYTF
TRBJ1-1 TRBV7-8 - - TGTGCCAGCAGCTTAGTTGCGGGAGGGAACACTGAAGCTTTCTTT CASSLVAGGNTEAFF
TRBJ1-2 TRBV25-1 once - TGTGCCAGCAGTGAATCCCTTTGGACGGGGGGCTCCTATGGCTACACCTTC CASSESLWTGGSYGYTF
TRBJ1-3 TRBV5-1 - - TGCGCCAGCAGCTTGTTGGGGAACTCTGGAAACACCATATATTTT CASSLLGNSGNTIYF
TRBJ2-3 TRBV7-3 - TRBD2 TGTGCCAGCAGCCCCTTAGCGGGAGAAACAGATACGCAGTATTTT CASSPLAGETDTQYF
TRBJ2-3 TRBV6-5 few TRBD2 TGTGCCAGCAGTTTAACTAGCGGTCATACGCAGTATTTT CASSLTSGHTQYF
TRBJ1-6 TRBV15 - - TGTGCCACCAGCAGAGGCGCGGGGGAGGGTTCACCCCTCCACTTT CATSRGAGEGSPLHF
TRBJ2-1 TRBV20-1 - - TGCAGTGCTAGTCGGGTATACAATGAGCAGTTCTTC CSASRVYNEQFF
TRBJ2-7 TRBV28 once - TGTGCCAGCAGAGGACAGTTCTACGAGCAGTACTTC CASRGQFYEQYF
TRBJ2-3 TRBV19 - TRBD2 TGTGCCAGTAGTATGAGCGGGAGAGGGCGCACAGATACGCAGTATTTT CASSMSGRGRTDTQYF
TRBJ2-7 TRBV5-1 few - TGCGCCAGCAGCCCTGGAAGTCAAGCGAACTACGAGCAGTACTTC CASSPGSQANYEQYF
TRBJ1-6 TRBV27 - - TGTGCCAGCAGTCCCCCTTCACGGGGTGGGAGCGGTTCACCCCTCCACTTT CASSPPSRGGSGSPLHF
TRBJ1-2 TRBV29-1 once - TGCAGCGTTGAAACTGACAGCCCTCGGGGCTACACCTTC CSVETDSPRGYTF
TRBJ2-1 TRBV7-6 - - TGTGCCAGCAGCCGGGCTAGCGATAACAATGAGCAGTTCTTC CASSRASDNNEQFF
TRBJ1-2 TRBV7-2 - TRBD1 TGTGCCAGCAGCTCGACAGGGGGAGGCGGGGGCTACACCTTC CASSSTGGGGGYTF
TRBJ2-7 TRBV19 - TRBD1 TGTGCCAGTAGTATAAGGGGGACAGCACCCTACGAGCAGTACTTC CASSIRGTAPYEQYF
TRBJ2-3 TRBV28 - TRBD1 TGTGCCAGCATGCTGGACAGGGGGCTGAAAGATACGCAGTATTTT CASMLDRGLKDTQYF
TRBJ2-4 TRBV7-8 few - TGTGCCAGCAGCGCAAGGCGGGGCGGGGAAAACATTCAGTACTTC CASSARRGGENIQYF